This entry lists 29 T cell receptor beta chains sequenced from one sample in a study of T cells in Graves' hyperthyroidism and ophthalmopathy (dated by TCRdb to the late 2010s). Library preparation used multiplex PCR. These reads were obtained on an Illumina HiSeq 2000. Amplification of TCR beta CDR3 regions was carried out from RNA transcripts. For the first round of RT-PCR on the TCR CDR3, the HTBI primer set was used together with the Qiagen OneStep RT-PCR kit. In TCRdb, the public reads were trimmed at Q25 with fastp and aligned with MiXCR, with productive beta chains retained. Rows are combined by CDR3 protein, so each entry shows the most common genes and DNA. The sample contains fewer than 800,000 distinct CDR3 sequences, about a sixth of them found a single time. Roughly 8% of the sample goes to the ten largest clones. What was sequenced was blood. The source is a man between 18 and 35 years old with Graves' hyperthyroidism.

This clonotype occurred a few times. V usage is TRBV7-2 and J usage is TRBJ2-1; D is tentatively TRBD1 or TRBD2 (6 bases each). Germline-derived CDR1 and CDR2 are SGHTA and FQGNSA. The CDR3 is 19 amino acids. V was clipped by 3 bases and J by 6 bases, with 27 bases between them. For the CDR3, the DNA is TGTGCCAGCAGCTTGGGGCGGTCGGGGGCCGGACGGTTAATCAATGAGCAGTTCTTC. Encoded protein: CASSLGRSGAGRLINEQFF.

The chain joins TRBV29-1 to TRBJ2-3; TRBD2 aligns across 8 bases. The CDR3 runs to 17 residues. Losses at the gene ends were 2 bases for V and 2 bases for J; bases not matched to a gene: 12. Germline CDR1 reads SQVTM; CDR2 reads ANQGSEA. CDR3 nucleotide sequence: TGCAGCGTTGAATCCCCCCAGCAGGGACTAGTCACAGATACGCAGTATTTT. It encodes CSVESPQQGLVTDTQYF.

The V and J genes are TRBV28 and TRBJ2-2; possible D gene TRBD1, 6 bases. This CDR3 comprises 14 residues. Germline CDR1 and CDR2: MDHEN and SYDVKM. Trimming stripped 4 bases from V and 3 bases from J, with 9 bases between. The chain's CDR3 is CASSSGQHTGELFF. The DNA for the CDR3 is TGTGCCAGCAGTTCAGGACAGCACACCGGGGAGCTGTTTTTT. Combining the CDR3 with reference TRBV28 and TRBJ2-2 gives the whole variable domain DVKVTQSSRYLVKRTGEKVFLECVQDMDHENMFWYRQDPGLGLRLIYFSYDVKMKEKGDIPEGYSVSREKKERFSLILESASTNQTSMYLCASSSGQHTGELFFGEGSRLTVL.

The chain couples TRBV12-3 or TRBV12-4 to TRBJ1-5; a weak D match, TRBD1 (5 bases). The CDR3 is 15 amino acids. Trimming pared 0 bases from V and 6 bases from J, leaving 12 bases between. Here the CDR3 reads CASSLAYGGVQPQHF. In nucleotides, the CDR3 is TGTGCCAGCAGTTTAGCTTACGGAGGGGTTCAGCCCCAGCATTTT.

This clonotype came up a few times. The chain carries TRBV5-1 and TRBJ1-5, with 7 bases aligning to TRBD1. The CDR3 extends over 17 amino acids. Looked up from germline, CDR1 is SGHRS and CDR2 is YFSETQ. The V and J ends lost 4 bases and 4 bases, in that order; junction bases with no gene match: 14. The CDR3 here is CASSDPPPTGLNQPQHF. CDR3 nucleotide sequence: TGCGCCAGCAGCGACCCACCCCCGACAGGGTTAAATCAGCCCCAGCATTTT.

Comments on this clonotype: Being one base from a much bigger clone, this may be a read error. The chain has TRBV2 and TRBJ2-5; 7 nucleotides line up with TRBD1. CDR3 length equals 13 residues. Germline V lookup: CDR1 SNHLY, CDR2 FYNNEI. CDR3 in DNA: TGTGCCAGCACCAGGGGGAGAGAAGAGACCCGGTACTTC. Protein: CASTRGREETRYF.

This clonotype was found many times. The chain joins TRBV15 to TRBJ1-1; D is unclear. This CDR3 is 16 amino acids long. The ends were cut back, 1 base at V and 0 bases at J, with 12 bases in the middle. The germline gives CDR1 LNHNV, CDR2 YYDKDF (reference sequence). CDR3 loop: CATSRAPRDVNTEAFF. For the CDR3, the DNA is TGTGCCACCAGCAGAGCCCCAAGAGATGTGAACACTGAAGCTTTCTTT.

This clonotype was seen more than once but under ten times. The J gene is TRBJ1-5, the V gene TRBV6-5; D remains ambiguous. The CDR3 loop spans 14 amino acids. The V and J ends lost 1 base and 7 bases respectively, with 11 bases between them. Germline loops: CDR1 MNHEY, CDR2 SVGAGI. The CDR3 spells CASSYYPGSQPQHF. CDR3 coding DNA: TGTGCCAGCAGTTACTATCCGGGAAGCCAGCCCCAGCATTTT.

The J gene is TRBJ2-5, the V gene TRBV15; unclear D gene. V lost 0 bases, J lost 5 bases, and 4 bases lay in between. CDR3 length: 12 residues. Germline lookup yields CDR1 LNHNV and CDR2 YYDKDF (reference sequence). CDR3 bases: TGTGCCACCAGCAGAGATATGGAGACCCAGTACTTC. It translates to CATSRDMETQYF.

Worth noting for this clonotype: One base away lies a much larger clone, so this may be a sequencing read error. The CDR3 DNA reads TGTGCCAACAGCCCTAGTCAGGGGTTCGATGAGCAGTTCTTC. This gives the protein CANSPSQGFDEQFF. The chain employs TRBV7-2 and TRBJ2-1; the D gene is possibly TRBD1 (6 bases). The CDR3 extends over 14 amino acids. The V gene's germline CDR1 is SGHTA and CDR2 FQGNSA.

This clonotype has at least ten counts. The chain recombines TRBV28 with TRBJ2-1; tentative D call: TRBD1 (5 bases). The length of the CDR3 is 20 residues. The V gene lost 1 base and the J gene lost 0 bases, with 22 bases spanning the gap. Germline V gives CDR1 MDHEN, CDR2 SYDVKM. The CDR3, as DNA: TGTGCCAGCAGTTTATTGGACCTCCCCAAACAGGTCAGCTCCTACAATGAGCAGTTCTTC. Protein sequence: CASSLLDLPKQVSSYNEQFF.

CDR3 nucleotide sequence: TGTGCCACCAGTGTCGGACTAGTTTCCTCTAGCACAGATACGCAGTATTTT. Translating it yields CATSVGLVSSSTDTQYF. The rearrangement joins TRBV24-1 to TRBJ2-3, with 7 bases identical to TRBD2. This CDR3 is built from 17 residues. Trimming took 5 bases from V and 0 from J; bases not matched to a gene: 10. Germline V gene sequence: CDR1 KGHDR, CDR2 SFDVKD.

This clonotype was detected many times. This chain links TRBV11-3 with TRBJ2-5; 7 positions match TRBD2. CDR3 length equals 15 residues. Germline V gene lookup returns CDR1 SGHNT and CDR2 YENEEA. Germline trimming cut 6 bases from V and 4 bases from J; bases unmatched to any gene: 11. The CDR3 coding sequence is TGTGCCAGCAGTCAAGAGGGAGGGTTTCGAGAGACCCAGTACTTC. Its translation is CASSQEGGFRETQYF. Together with reference TRBV11-3 and TRBJ2-5, the CDR3 gives the full variable domain: EAGVVQSPRYKIIEKKQPVAFWCNPISGHNTLYWYLQNLGQGPELLIRYENEEAVDDSQLPKDRFSAERLKGVDSTLKIQPAELGDSAVYLCASSQEGGFRETQYFGPGTRLLVL.

The chain links TRBV7-6 to TRBJ2-6; D is uncertain. The CDR3 extends over 16 amino acids. Germline CDR1 SGHVS, CDR2 FNYEAQ. Deletions cut 4 bases from V and 0 bases from J, with 10 bases between. CDR3 coding DNA: TGTGCCAGCAGCTCCCTCAGAAGCTCTGGGGCCAACGTCCTGACTTTC. It codes for CASSSLRSSGANVLTF.

This clonotype has just a few counts. This chain uses TRBV27 with TRBJ2-1; 9 nucleotides align to TRBD2. The V gene's germline CDR1 is MNHEY and CDR2 SMNVEV (reference sequence). There are 16 residues in the CDR3. With 0 bases clipped from V and 7 bases from J, the junction kept 7 bases outside the gene matches. The CDR3 DNA reads TGTGCCAGCAGTTTATCTAGCGGGAGTGCACTGAATGAGCAGTTCTTC. Protein sequence: CASSLSSGSALNEQFF.

The chain is built from TRBV7-9 and TRBJ2-7; TRBD1 is a possible D gene (6 bases). The CDR3 runs 14 residues. V lost 7 bases and J lost 0, with 13 bases in between. CDR1 is SEHNR, CDR2 FQNEAQ, per germline (reference sequence). The CDR3 DNA is TGTGCCAGCAAGCCGGGACAAGACTCCTACGAGCAGTACTTC. This encodes CASKPGQDSYEQYF.

This clonotype was detected many times. V and J are TRBV5-6 and TRBJ2-1; TRBD1 is a possible D gene (8 bases). Trimming stripped 0 bases from V and 5 bases from J, with 15 bases between. Germline CDR1 and CDR2: SGHDT and YYEEEE. The CDR3 has 16 amino acids. The CDR3 reads CASSLDRGGYDNEQFF. CDR3 DNA sequence: TGTGCCAGCAGCTTGGACAGGGGGGGGTATGACAATGAGCAGTTCTTC.

A few counts support this clonotype. The J gene is TRBJ2-1, the V gene TRBV7-9, with TRBD2 matching over 7 bases. This CDR3 comprises 12 residues. Trimming took 1 base from V and 13 from J; bases not matched to a gene: 4. Germline V gene lookup returns CDR1 SEHNR and CDR2 FQNEAQ (reference sequence). CDR3 in amino acids: CASSLGGRAQFF. CDR3 DNA sequence: TGTGCCAGCAGCTTAGGAGGGAGGGCCCAGTTCTTC.

This clonotype was recorded many times. The V and J genes are TRBV6-1 and TRBJ2-3; D unclear. Germline-derived CDR1 and CDR2 are MNHNS and SASEGT. Trimming pared 2 bases from V and 6 bases from J, leaving 12 bases between. The CDR3 is 14 residues long. The CDR3 DNA sequence: TGTGCCAGCAGTGAAACCCTACCGAGGGATACGCAGTATTTT. This gives the protein CASSETLPRDTQYF.

This clonotype was counted many times. V is TRBV7-8 and J is TRBJ1-2; D is unresolved. This CDR3 is built from 15 residues. Germline V gene sequence: CDR1 SGHVS, CDR2 FQNEAQ. Trimming left V 1 base short and J 0 bases short, with 9 bases between. CDR3 region: CASSLEAASNYGYTF. The CDR3 DNA is TGTGCCAGCAGCTTAGAGGCAGCCTCTAACTATGGCTACACCTTC.

The chain joins TRBV19 to TRBJ2-7; tentatively, D is TRBD1 or TRBD2 (5 bases each). Per germline, CDR1 LNHDA and CDR2 SQIVND (reference sequence). The CDR3 extends over 15 amino acids. V lost 4 bases and J 2 bases, leaving 15 bases between the germline ends. CDR3 protein: CASSSRDEVTYEQYF. As DNA, the CDR3 is TGTGCCAGTAGTAGCCGGGACGAAGTCACCTACGAGCAGTACTTC.

The V call is TRBV19, the J call TRBJ2-7; tentatively, D is TRBD2 (6 bases). The CDR3 contains 13 residues. From germline, CDR1 is LNHDA and CDR2 SQIVND (reference sequence). The V end was cut by 7 bases, the J end by 4 bases, with 14 bases between. CDR3 in DNA: TGTGCCAGTACCCGCGGGGTGGGATACGAGCAGTACTTC. Encoded protein: CASTRGVGYEQYF.

This clonotype appeared many times. This chain uses TRBV13 with TRBJ2-7, with TRBD2 matching over 11 bases. Germline assignment: CDR1 PRHDT and CDR2 FYEKMQ (reference sequence). This CDR3 contains 14 residues. V lost 5 bases and J lost 7; bases outside the gene matches: 7. The CDR3 coding sequence is TGTGCCAGCAGCGGTAGCGGGAGGGGAGAGGAGCAGTACTTC. Its protein is CASSGSGRGEEQYF. The variable domain in full, with the rest retrieved from reference TRBV13 and TRBJ2-7, is AAGVIQSPRHLIKEKRETATLKCYPIPRHDTVYWYQQGPGQDPQFLISFYEKMQSDKGSIPDRFSAQQFSDYHSELNMSSLELGDSALYFCASSGSGRGEEQYFGPGTRLTVT.

The sample holds many counts of this clonotype. The gene calls are TRBV7-2 and TRBJ1-2, with D unresolved. V was cut by 5 bases and J by 1 base, with 8 bases left in between. Germline CDR1 reads SGHTA; CDR2 reads FQGNSA. This CDR3 is 13 amino acids long. The CDR3 reads CASSNDVNYGYTF. The CDR3 nucleotides are TGTGCCAGCAGCAATGACGTTAACTATGGCTACACCTTC.

J is TRBJ2-6 and V is TRBV5-1, with D perhaps matching TRBD2 (5 bases). Trimming cost V 4 bases and J 4 bases, with 12 bases left between them. CDR1 and CDR2 from the germline V gene are SGHRS and YFSETQ. The CDR3 has 15 residues. CDR3 sequence reads: CASSPGSTGANVLTF. The DNA for the CDR3 is TGCGCCAGCAGCCCGGGGAGTACCGGGGCCAACGTCCTGACTTTC.

The chain employs TRBV19 and TRBJ2-7, with D tentatively TRBD2 (5 bases). This CDR3 spans 14 amino acids. Trimming removed 5 bases from V and 7 bases from J, with 18 bases in between. Germline V lookup: CDR1 LNHDA, CDR2 SQIVND (reference sequence). The DNA for the CDR3 is TGTGCCAGTAGTCTCTTGGACGGGGTTGGAGAGCAGTACTTC. As protein: CASSLLDGVGEQYF.

This clonotype was counted at least ten times. The chain carries TRBV20-1 and TRBJ1-1; D may be TRBD1 (6 bases). The ends were cut back, 6 bases at V and 4 bases at J, with 12 bases in the middle. Germline loops: CDR1 DFQATT, CDR2 SNEGSKA (reference sequence). This CDR3 is 12 amino acids long. This CDR3 is CSASGGATEAFF. The CDR3 DNA is TGCAGTGCCAGTGGGGGGGCCACTGAAGCTTTCTTT.

The table lists this clonotype with a few counts. This rearrangement joins TRBV5-5 to TRBJ2-7, with D unclear. This CDR3 contains 14 residues. CDR1 and CDR2 (germline): SGHKS, YYEKEE (reference sequence). The V end was cut by 3 bases, the J end by 2 bases, with 12 bases between. The CDR3 region has the DNA TGTGCCAGCAGCTCACACCCTACCGCCTACGAGCAGTACTTC. Its translation is CASSSHPTAYEQYF. Full variable domain (missing parts from reference TRBV5-5 and TRBJ2-7): DAGVTQSPTHLIKTRGQQVTLRCSPISGHKSVSWYQQVLGQGPQFIFQYYEKEERGRGNFPDRFSARQFPNYSSELNVNALLLGDSALYLCASSSHPTAYEQYFGPGTRLTVT.

This clonotype was counted ten times or more. The rearrangement uses TRBV28 and TRBJ1-1; D call uncertain. The germline CDR1 and CDR2 sequences are MDHEN and SYDVKM. Trimming stripped 3 bases from V and 10 bases from J, with 12 bases between. The CDR3 consists of 12 residues. The CDR3 loop reads CASSFKLPGAFF. The CDR3 region has the DNA TGTGCCAGCAGTTTTAAACTCCCCGGAGCTTTCTTT.